This TCR beta chain comes out of a study of chemoradiotherapy in HPV16-positive cancers. Study summary: Candidate HPV-specific clones and shared TCR motifs came from a couple of HPV16-positive patients.

This clone showed up just once. V lost 5 bases, J lost 5 bases, and 4 bases stayed unmatched. The CDR3 is 14 amino acids. CDR1 and CDR2 from the germline V gene are MNHEY and SMNVEV (reference sequence). The protocol was immunoSEQ multiplex PCR, while the TCRdb copy is restricted to in-frame clones and leaves out a portion. Here the sample spans under 15,000 clones, around 87% being singletons. The TCR sequence derives from a human donor with HPV-associated anogenital cancer. V usage is TRBV27 and J usage is TRBJ1-1; 11 nucleotides line up with TRBD1. Here the sequenced sample was blood, taken from a patient who underwent chemoradiotherapy. The chain's CDR3 is CASSPGQGATEAFF. CDR3 DNA: TGTGCCAGCAGTCCCGGACAGGGGGCTACTGAAGCTTTCTTT.